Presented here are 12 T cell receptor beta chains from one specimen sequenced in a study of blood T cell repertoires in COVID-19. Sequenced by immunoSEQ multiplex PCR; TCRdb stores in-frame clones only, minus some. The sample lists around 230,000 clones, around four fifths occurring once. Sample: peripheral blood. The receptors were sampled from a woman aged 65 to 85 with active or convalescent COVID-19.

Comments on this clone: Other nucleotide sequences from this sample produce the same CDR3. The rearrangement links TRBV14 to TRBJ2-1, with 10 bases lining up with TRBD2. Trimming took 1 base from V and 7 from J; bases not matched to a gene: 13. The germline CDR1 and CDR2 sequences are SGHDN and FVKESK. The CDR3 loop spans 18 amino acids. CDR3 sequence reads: CASSQVQTAGGPSNEQFF. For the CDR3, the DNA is TGTGCCAGCAGCCAAGTTCAAACAGCGGGGGGGCCTTCAAATGAGCAGTTCTTC.

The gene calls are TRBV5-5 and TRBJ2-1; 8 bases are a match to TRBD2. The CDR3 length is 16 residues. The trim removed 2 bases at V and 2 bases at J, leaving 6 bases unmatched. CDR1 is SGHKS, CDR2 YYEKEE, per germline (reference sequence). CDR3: CASSFGLAGAYNEQFF. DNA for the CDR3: TGTGCCAGCAGCTTCGGACTAGCAGGGGCCTACAATGAGCAGTTCTTC.

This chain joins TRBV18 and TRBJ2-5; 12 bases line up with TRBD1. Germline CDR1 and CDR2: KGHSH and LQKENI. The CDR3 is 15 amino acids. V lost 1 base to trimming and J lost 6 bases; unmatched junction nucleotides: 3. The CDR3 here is CASSPQGQGAKTQYF. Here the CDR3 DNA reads TGTGCCAGCTCACCACAGGGACAGGGGGCAAAGACCCAGTACTTC.

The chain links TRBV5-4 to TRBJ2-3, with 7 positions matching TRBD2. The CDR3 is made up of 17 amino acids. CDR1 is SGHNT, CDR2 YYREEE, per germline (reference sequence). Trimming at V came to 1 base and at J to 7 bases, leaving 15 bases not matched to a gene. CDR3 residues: CASSLIDLAGAMNTQYF. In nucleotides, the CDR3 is TGTGCCAGCAGCTTGATCGATCTTGCGGGAGCTATGAATACGCAGTATTTT.

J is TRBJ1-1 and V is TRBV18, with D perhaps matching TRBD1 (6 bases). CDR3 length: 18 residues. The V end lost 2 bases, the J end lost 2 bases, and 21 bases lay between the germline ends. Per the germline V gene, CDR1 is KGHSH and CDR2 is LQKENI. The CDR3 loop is CASSPGLRIGRGNTEAFF. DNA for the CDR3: TGTGCCAGCTCACCAGGTTTACGGATTGGCAGGGGAAACACTGAAGCTTTCTTT.

CDR3 amino acids: CASGPGGTRVFDEQFF. The CDR3 DNA sequence: TGTGCTAGTGGTCCTGGGGGGACTAGGGTGTTCGATGAGCAGTTCTTC. The chain has TRBV12-5 and TRBJ2-1; 8 bases fit TRBD2. CDR3 length equals 16 residues. Germline assignment: CDR1 LGHNT and CDR2 FRNRAP. V shed 5 bases and J 8 bases; nucleotides not matched to a gene: 14.

The DNA of the CDR3 is TGTGCCAGCAGTGGGGGAGGGGCCGGGAAGGAGACCCAGTACTTC. Its translation is CASSGGGAGKETQYF. This chain links TRBV28 with TRBJ2-5; 7 nucleotides agree with TRBD2. The CDR3 length is 15 residues. J gave up 5 bases and V 5 bases, and 11 bases lay outside the gene matches. Germline V gives CDR1 MDHEN, CDR2 SYDVKM. Based on the CDR3 plus reference TRBV28 and TRBJ2-5, the full variable domain is DVKVTQSSRYLVKRTGEKVFLECVQDMDHENMFWYRQDPGLGLRLIYFSYDVKMKEKGDIPEGYSVSREKKERFSLILESASTNQTSMYLCASSGGGAGKETQYFGPGTRLLVL.

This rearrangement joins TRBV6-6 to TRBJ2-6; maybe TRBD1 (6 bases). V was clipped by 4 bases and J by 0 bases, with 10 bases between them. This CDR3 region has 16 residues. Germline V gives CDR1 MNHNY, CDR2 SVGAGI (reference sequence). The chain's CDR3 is CASSSQGISGANVLTF. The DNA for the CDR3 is TGTGCCAGCAGTTCTCAGGGGATCTCTGGGGCCAACGTCCTGACTTTC.

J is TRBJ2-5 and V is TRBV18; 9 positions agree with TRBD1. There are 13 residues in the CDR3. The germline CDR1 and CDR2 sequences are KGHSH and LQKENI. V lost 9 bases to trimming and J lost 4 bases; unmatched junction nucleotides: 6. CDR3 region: CASRTGDRETQYF. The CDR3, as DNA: TGTGCCAGTCGGACAGGGGATCGAGAGACCCAGTACTTC.

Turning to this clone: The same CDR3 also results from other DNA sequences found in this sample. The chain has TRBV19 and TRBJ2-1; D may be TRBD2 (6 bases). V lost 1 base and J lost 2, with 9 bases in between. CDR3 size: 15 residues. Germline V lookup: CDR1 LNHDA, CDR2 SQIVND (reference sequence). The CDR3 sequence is CASSIAGGTYNEQFF. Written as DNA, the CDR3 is TGTGCCAGTAGTATAGCCGGGGGAACCTACAATGAGCAGTTCTTC.

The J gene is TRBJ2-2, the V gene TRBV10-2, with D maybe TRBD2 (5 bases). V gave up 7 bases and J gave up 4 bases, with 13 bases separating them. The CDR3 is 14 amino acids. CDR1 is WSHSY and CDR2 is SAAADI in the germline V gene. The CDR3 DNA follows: TGCGCCAGCACTCCTACCGGGGTCACCGGGGAGCTGTTTTTT. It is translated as CASTPTGVTGELFF.

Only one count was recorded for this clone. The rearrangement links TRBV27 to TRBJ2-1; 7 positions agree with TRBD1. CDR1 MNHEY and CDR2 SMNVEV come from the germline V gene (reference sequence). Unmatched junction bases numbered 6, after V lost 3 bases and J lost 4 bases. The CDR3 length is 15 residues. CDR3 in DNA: TGTGCCAGCAGTTTGGAGACAGGGCGATACAATGAGCAGTTCTTC. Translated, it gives CASSLETGRYNEQFF.